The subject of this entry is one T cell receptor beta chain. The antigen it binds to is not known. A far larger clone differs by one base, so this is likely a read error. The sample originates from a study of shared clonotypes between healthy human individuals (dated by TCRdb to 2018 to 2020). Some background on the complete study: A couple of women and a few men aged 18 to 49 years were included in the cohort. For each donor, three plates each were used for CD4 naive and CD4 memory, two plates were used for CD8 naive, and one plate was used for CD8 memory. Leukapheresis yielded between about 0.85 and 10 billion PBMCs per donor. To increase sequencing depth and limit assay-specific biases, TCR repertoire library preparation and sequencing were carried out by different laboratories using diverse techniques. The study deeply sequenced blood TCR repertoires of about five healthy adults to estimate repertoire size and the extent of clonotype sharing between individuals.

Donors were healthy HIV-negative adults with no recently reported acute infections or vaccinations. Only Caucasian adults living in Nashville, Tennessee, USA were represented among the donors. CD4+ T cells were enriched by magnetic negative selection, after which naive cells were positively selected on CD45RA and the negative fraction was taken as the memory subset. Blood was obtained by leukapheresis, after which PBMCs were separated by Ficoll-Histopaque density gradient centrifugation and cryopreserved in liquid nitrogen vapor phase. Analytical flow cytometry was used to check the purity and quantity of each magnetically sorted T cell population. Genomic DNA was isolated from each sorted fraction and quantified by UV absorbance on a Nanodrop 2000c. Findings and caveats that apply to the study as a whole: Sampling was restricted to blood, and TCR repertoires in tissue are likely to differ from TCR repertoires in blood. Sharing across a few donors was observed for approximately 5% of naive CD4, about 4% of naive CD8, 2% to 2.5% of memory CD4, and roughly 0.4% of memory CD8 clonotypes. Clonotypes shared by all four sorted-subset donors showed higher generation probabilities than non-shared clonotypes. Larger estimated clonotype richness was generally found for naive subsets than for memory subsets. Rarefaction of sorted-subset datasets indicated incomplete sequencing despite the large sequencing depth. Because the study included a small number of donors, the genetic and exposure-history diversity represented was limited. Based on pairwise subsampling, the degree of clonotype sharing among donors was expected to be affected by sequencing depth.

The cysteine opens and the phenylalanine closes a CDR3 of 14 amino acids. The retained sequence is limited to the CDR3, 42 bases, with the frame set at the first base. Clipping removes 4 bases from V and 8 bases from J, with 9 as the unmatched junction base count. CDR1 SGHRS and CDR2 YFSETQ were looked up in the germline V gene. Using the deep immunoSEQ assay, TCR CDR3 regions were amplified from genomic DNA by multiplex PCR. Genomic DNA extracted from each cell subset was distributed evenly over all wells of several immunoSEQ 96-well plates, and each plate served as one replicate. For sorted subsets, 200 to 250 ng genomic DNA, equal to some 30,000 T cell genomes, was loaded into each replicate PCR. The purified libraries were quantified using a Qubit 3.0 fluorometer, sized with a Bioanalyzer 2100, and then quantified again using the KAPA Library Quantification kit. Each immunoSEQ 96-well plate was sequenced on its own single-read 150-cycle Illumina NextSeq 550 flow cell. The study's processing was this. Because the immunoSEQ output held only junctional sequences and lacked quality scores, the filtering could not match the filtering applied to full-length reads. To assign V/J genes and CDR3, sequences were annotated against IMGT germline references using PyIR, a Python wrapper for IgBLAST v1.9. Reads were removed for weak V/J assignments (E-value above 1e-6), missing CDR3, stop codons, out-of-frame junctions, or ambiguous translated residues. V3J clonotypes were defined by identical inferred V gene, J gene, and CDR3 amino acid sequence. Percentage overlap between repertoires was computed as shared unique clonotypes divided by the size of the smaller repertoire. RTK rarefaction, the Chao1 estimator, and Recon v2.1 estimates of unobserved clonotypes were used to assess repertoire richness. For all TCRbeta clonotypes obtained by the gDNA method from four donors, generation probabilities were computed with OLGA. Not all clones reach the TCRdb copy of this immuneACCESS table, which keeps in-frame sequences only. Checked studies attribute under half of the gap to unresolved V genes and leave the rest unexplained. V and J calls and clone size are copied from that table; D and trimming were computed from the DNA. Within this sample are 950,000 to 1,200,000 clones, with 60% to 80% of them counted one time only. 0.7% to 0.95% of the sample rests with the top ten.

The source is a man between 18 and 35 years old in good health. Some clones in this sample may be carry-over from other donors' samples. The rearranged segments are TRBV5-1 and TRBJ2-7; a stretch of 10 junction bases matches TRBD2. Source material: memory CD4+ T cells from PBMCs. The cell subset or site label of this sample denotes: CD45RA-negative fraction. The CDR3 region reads CASSPGASGSKQYF. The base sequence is TGCGCCAGCAGCCCCGGGGCTAGCGGGAGTAAGCAGTACTTC.